This TCR beta chain was retrieved from a study of human T cells and chemical hapten exposure. At the level of the study: Weekly administration of diphenylcyclopropenone to the scalp of patients continued throughout the roughly 23-week study. Yields of TCR per sample differed, chiefly owing to small differences in pooled library volume.

In this sample, this clonotype turned up a few times. The time point here: patch test 2, 6 weeks after DPC sensitization. Treatment of the sample: therapeutic diphenylcyclopropenone sensitization with weekly scalp DPC. Prior to application of each patch test, blood was drawn. Unfractionated whole blood served as the source for total RNA extraction. TCRdb itself ran the RACE reads through MiXCR, one entry per CDR3 protein. The table lists 110,000 or so distinct CDR3 sequences, 9% to 9.5% of them singletons. V dropped 5 bases and J dropped 0 bases, with 17 bases sitting between them. This CDR3 has 16 amino acids. Looked up from germline, CDR1 is SEHNR and CDR2 is FQNEAQ (reference sequence).

The specimen comprised whole blood, sampled in connection with sensitization to the hapten diphenylcyclopropenone (DPC). The V and J genes are TRBV7-9 and TRBJ2-7; D remains ambiguous. The receptor comes from a woman between 40 and 50 years old with alopecia areata. Some clones in this sample may be carry-over from other donors' samples. In nucleotides, the CDR3 is TGTGCCAGCAGCCCCGTTTTTGGTCTCAGCTCCTACGAGCAGTACTTC. Encoded protein: CASSPVFGLSSYEQYF.